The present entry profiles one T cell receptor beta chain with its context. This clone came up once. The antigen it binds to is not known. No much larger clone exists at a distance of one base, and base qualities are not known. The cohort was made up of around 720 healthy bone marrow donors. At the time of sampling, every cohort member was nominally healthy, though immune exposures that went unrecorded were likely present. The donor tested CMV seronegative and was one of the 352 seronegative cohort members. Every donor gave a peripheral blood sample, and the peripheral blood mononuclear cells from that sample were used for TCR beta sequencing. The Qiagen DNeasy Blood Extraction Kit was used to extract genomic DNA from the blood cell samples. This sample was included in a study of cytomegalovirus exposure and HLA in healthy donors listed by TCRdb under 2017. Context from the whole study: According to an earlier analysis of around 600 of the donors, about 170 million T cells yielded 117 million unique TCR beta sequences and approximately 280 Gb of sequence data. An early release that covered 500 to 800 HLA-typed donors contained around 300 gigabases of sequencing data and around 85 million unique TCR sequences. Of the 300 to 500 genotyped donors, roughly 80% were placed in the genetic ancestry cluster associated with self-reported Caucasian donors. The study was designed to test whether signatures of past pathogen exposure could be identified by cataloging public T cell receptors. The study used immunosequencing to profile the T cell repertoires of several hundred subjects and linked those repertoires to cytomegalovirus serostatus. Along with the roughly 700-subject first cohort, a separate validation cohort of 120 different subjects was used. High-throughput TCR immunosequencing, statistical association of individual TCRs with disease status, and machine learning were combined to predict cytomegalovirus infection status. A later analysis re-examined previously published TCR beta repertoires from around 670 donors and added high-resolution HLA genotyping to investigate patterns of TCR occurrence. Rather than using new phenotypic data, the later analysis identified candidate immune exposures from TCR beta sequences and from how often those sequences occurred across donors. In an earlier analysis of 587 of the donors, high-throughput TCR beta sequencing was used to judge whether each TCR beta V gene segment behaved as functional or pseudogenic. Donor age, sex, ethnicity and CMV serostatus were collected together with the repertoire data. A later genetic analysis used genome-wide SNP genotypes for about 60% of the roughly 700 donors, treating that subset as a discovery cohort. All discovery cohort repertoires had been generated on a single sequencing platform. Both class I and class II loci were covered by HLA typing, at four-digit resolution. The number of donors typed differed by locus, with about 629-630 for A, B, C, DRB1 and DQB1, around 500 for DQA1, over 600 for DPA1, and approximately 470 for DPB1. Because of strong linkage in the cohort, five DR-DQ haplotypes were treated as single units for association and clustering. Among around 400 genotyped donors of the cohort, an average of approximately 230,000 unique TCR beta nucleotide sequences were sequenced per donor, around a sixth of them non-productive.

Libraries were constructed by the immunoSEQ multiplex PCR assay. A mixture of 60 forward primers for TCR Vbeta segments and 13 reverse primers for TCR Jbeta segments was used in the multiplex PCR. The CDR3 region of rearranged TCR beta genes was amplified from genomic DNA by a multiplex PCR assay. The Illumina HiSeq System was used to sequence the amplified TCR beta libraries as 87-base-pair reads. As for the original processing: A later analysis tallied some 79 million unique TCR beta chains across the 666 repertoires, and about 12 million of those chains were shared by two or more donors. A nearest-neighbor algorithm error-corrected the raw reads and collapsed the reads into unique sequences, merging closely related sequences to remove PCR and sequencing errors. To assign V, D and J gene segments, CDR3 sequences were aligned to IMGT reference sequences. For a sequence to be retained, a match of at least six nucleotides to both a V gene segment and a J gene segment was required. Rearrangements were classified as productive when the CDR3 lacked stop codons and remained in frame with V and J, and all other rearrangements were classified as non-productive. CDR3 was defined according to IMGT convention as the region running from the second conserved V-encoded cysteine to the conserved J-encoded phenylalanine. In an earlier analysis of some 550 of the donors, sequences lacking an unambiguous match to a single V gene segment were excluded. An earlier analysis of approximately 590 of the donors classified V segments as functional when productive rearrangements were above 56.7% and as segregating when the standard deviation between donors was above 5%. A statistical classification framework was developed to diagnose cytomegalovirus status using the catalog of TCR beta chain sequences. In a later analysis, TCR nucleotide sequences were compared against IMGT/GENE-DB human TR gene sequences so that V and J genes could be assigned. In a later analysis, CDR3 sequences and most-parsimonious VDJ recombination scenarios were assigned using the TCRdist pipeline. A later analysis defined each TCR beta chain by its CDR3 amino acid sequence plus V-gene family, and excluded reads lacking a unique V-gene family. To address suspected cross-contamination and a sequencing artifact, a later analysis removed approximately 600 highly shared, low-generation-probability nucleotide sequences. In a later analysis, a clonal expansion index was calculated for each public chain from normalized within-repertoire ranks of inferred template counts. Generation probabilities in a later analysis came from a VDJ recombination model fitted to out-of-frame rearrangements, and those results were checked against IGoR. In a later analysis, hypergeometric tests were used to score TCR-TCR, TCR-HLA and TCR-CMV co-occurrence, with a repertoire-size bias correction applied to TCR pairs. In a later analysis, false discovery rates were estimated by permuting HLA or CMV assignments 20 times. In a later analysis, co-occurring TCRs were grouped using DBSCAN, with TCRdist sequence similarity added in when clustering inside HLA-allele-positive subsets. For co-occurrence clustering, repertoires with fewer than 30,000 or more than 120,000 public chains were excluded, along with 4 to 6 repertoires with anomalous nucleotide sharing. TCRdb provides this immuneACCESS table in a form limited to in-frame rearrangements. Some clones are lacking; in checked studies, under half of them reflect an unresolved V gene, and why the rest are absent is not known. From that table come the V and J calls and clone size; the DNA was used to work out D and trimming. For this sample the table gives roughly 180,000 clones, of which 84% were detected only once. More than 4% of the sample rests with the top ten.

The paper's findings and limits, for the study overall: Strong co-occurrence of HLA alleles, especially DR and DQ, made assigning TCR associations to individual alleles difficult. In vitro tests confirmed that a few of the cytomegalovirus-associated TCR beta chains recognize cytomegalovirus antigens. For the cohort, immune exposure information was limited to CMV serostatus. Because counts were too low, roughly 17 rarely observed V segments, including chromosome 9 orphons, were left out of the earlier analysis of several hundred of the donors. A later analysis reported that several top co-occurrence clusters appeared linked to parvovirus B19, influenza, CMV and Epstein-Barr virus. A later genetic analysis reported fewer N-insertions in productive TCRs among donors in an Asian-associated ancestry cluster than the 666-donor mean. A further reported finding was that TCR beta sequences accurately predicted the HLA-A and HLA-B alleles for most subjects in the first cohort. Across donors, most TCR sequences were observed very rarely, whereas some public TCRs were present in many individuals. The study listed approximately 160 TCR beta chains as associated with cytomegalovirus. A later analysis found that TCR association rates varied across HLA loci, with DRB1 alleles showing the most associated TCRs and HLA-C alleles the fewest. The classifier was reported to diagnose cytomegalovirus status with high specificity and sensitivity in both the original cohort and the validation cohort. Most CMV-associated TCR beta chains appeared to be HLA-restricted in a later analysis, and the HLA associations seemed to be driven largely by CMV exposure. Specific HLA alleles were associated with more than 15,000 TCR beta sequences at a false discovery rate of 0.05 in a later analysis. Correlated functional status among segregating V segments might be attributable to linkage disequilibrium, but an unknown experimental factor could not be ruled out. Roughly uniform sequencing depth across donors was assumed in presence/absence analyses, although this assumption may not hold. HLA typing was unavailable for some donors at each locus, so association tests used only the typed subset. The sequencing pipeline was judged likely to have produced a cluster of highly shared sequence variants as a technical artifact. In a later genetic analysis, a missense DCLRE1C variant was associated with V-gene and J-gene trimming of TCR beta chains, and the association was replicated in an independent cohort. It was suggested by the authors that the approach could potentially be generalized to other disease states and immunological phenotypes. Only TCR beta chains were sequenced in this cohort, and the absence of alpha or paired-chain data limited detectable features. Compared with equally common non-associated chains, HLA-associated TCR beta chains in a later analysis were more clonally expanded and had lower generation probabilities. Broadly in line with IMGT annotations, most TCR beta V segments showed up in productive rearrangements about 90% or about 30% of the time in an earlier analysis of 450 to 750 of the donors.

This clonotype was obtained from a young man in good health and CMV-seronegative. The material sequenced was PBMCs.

In nucleotides, the sequence is TGTGCCTGGAGTGCCATAGCCCCCCCTTATGGCTACACCTTC. Its translation reads: CAWSAIAPPYGYTF. This receptor chain uses TRBV30 and TRBJ1-2; the D gene lacks a confident call. The cysteine opens and the phenylalanine closes a CDR3 of 14 amino acids. Of all the DNA, just the CDR3 is kept, 42 bases in frame from base 1. Via the germline V gene (reference sequence), CDR1 is GTSNPN and CDR2 SVGIG. V loses 1 base of germline sequence and J loses 5 bases, and the interval between the two ends is 14 bases.